This is a list of T cell receptor beta chains from one sample in a study of T-cell reconstitution after alpha-beta-depleted transplantation in children. TCRdb redid the calling of the PCR reads with MiXCR, one entry per CDR3 protein. The data show 610,000 or so distinct CDR3 sequences, around 27% seen once. The sample consisted of PBMCs, taken before TCRalphabeta/CD19-depleted stem cell transplant. Receptor source: a boy younger than two with Wiskott-Aldrich syndrome, due to receive a stem cell transplant. CDR3s leave out the opening cysteine and the closing phenylalanine or tryptophan.

>TRBV7-9|TRBJ1-4
ASSSFGHGNEKLF
>TRBV20-1|TRBJ1-2
SATGPGDGYT
>TRBV29-1|TRBJ2-7
SVAYRTGGYEQY
>TRBV29-1|TRBJ2-1
SVGQGINNEQF
>TRBV27|TRBJ2-7
ASSNGRTSGRISDEQY
>TRBV7-7|TRBJ2-3
ASSLGTSLSTDTQY
>TRBV27|TRBJ2-4
ASSLSRQAVQY
>TRBV12-3/TRBV12-4|TRBJ2-1
ASSFGRGRVSYNEQF
>TRBV20-1|TRBJ2-1
SALPTSGKLSEQF
>TRBV10-3|TRBJ2-7
AIRGPRGLNEQY
>TRBV5-1|TRBJ1-4
ASSLTTNEKLF
>TRBV12-3/TRBV12-4|TRBJ2-7
ASSLLGAEQY
>TRBV7-6|TRBJ2-3
ASRTQY
>TRBV3-1|TRBJ2-2
ASSQVFRTLNTGELF
>TRBV5-1|TRBJ1-1
ASSSTGNLNTEAF
>TRBV5-8|TRBJ1-5
ASKSPGFYSNQPQH
>TRBV5-5|TRBJ2-3
ASSLLTSGRVDTQY
>TRBV20-1|TRBJ2-1
SARDLRMAYNEQF
>TRBV27|TRBJ2-7
ASRAGTSGVYEQY
>TRBV5-1|TRBJ2-1
ASSEAGDPRYNEQF
>TRBV20-1|TRBJ2-3
SARGLGQRNTDTQY
>TRBV5-1|TRBJ2-5
ASSYSQETQY
>TRBV14|TRBJ2-1
ASSQAPKRQATYNEQF
>TRBV25-1|TRBJ2-7
ASSVSEYPPYEQY
>TRBV5-1|TRBJ2-5
ASSPESTEAETQY
>TRBV10-3|TRBJ2-5
AISTGVGETQY
>TRBV20-1|TRBJ2-1
SARGASPNEQF
>TRBV5-1|TRBJ2-7
ASSLYAGSYEQY
>TRBV12-3/TRBV12-4|TRBJ2-3
ASSPRDRGVSDTQY
>TRBV4-1|TRBJ2-1
ASSQDPATSGSYEQF
>TRBV29-1|TRBJ2-3
SVVWGNTDTQY
>TRBV7-6|TRBJ1-2
ASSLAPLGGMPAGYYGYT
>TRBV20-1|TRBJ2-2
SAKLRLNTGELF
>TRBV12-3/TRBV12-4|TRBJ2-3
ASSLRALTDTQY
>TRBV3-1|TRBJ2-5
ASSHRGQGETQY
>TRBV12-3/TRBV12-4|TRBJ2-1
ASSLGLAGASEQF
>TRBV10-3|TRBJ2-7
AISVGAEQY
>TRBV12-3/TRBV12-4|TRBJ1-5
ASRRTGVNQPQH
>TRBV11-2|TRBJ1-3
ASSSYRGPKGNTIY
>TRBV5-1|TRBJ1-1
ASSLSRGNTEAF
>TRBV5-1|TRBJ1-3
ASSLGITSGNTIY
>TRBV5-1|TRBJ2-3
ASSLADTQY
>TRBV5-5|TRBJ2-3
ASSAEWAITTDTQY
>TRBV5-6|TRBJ2-1
ASSLSGRPDNEQF
>TRBV10-3|TRBJ1-2
AIRGGEGYGYT
>TRBV5-1|TRBJ2-7
ASRGQGSNYEQY
>TRBV7-9|TRBJ2-7
ASSLEAGSYEQY
>TRBV3-1|TRBJ2-7
ASSQGGLEQY
>TRBV2|TRBJ1-6
ASSGPGGQASPLH
>TRBV29-1|TRBJ2-3
SVAEGDTQY
>TRBV12-3/TRBV12-4|TRBJ2-1
ASSATSGLAGVEQF
>TRBV27|TRBJ2-4
ASSLSSMQNIQY
>TRBV12-3/TRBV12-4|TRBJ2-5
ASSLWTEAETQY
>TRBV7-2|TRBJ2-1
ASSSQPAGNEQF
>TRBV5-1|TRBJ1-1
ASSLLVGVNTEAF
>TRBV7-2|TRBJ2-1
ASTRTSINEQF
>TRBV6-1|TRBJ2-1
ASSPRLAGARGPYNEQF
>TRBV20-1|TRBJ2-3
SVPGLAGASRYTDTQY
>TRBV24-1|TRBJ2-1
ATSDLSSGSHEQF